This passage covers 32 T cell receptor beta chains from one sample sequenced in a study of cytomegalovirus exposure and HLA in healthy donors. Primers for the PCR totalled 60 Vbeta and 13 Jbeta. Method: immunoSEQ multiplex PCR; TCRdb's copy keeps in-frame clones and lacks some. The sample has fewer than 200,000 clones, about four fifths seen once; the top ten hold over 10%. The specimen sequenced was PBMCs. These receptors all stem from a woman between 50 and 59 years old in good health and CMV-seronegative.

The chain couples TRBV18 to TRBJ1-2; D may be TRBD1 (6 bases). CDR3 length: 14 residues. Trimming took off 8 bases at V and 2 bases at J, with 15 bases between the two ends. Germline V gives CDR1 KGHSH, CDR2 LQKENI. The DNA for the CDR3 is TGTGCCAGCAGGTGGGGGGGCGCGAACTATGGCTACACCTTC. This gives the protein CASRWGGANYGYTF.

The chain has TRBV9 and TRBJ2-1, with 8 bases aligning to TRBD2. V shed 3 bases and J 9 bases; nucleotides not matched to a gene: 2. The CDR3 has 12 amino acids. From germline, CDR1 is SGDLS and CDR2 YYNGEE. The CDR3 nucleotides read TGTGCCAGCAGCGCGGCGGGGGGTGAGCAGTTCTTC. This gives the protein CASSAAGGEQFF.

This clone was seen just once. The V call is TRBV5-5, the J call TRBJ2-5, with 12 bases identical to TRBD2. Germline lookup yields CDR1 SGHKS and CDR2 YYEKEE (reference sequence). J lost 1 base, V lost 5 bases, and 3 bases had no gene match. The CDR3 is 15 residues long. For the CDR3, the DNA is TGTGCCAGCAGACTAGCGGGGGGTCTCCAAGAGACCCAGTACTTC. This codes for CASRLAGGLQETQYF.

This clone was picked up a small number of times. The rearrangement joins TRBV5-4 to TRBJ2-5; no firm D call. Trimming took 3 bases from V and 5 from J, leaving 17 bases between them. CDR3 length: 15 residues. Germline V gene sequence: CDR1 SGHNT, CDR2 YYREEE (reference sequence). CDR3 protein: CASSSLMAPGETQYF. The CDR3 bases are TGTGCCAGCAGCTCCCTTATGGCCCCCGGGGAGACCCAGTACTTC.

This clone turned up a few times. The V and J genes are TRBV6-5 and TRBJ1-3; no reliable D call. The CDR3 spans 16 residues. The germline V gene encodes CDR1 MNHEY and CDR2 SVGAGI. Between the trimmed V and J ends, which lost 4 bases and 2 bases, there was a span of 15 bases. The CDR3: CASSSHGEEAGNTIYF. The CDR3 nucleotides are TGTGCCAGCAGTTCCCATGGGGAGGAAGCTGGAAACACCATATATTTT.

The genes are TRBV7-2 and TRBJ2-1, with D possibly being TRBD1 (6 bases). Trimming removed 1 base from V and 4 bases from J, with 14 bases in between. Looked up from germline, CDR1 is SGHTA and CDR2 is FQGNSA. The CDR3 is 16 amino acids. The DNA of the CDR3 is TGTGCCAGCAGCTTAGAGCGGACAGTCAATTACAATGAGCAGTTCTTC. It yields the protein CASSLERTVNYNEQFF.

The V call is TRBV13, the J call TRBJ1-3; 8 nucleotides align to TRBD1. This CDR3 is 17 amino acids long. V lost 0 bases and J lost 0; bases outside the gene matches: 4. Germline loops: CDR1 PRHDT, CDR2 FYEKMQ (reference sequence). CDR3 sequence (DNA): TGTGCCAGCAGCTTAGGAGACAGGGGAGGCTCTGGAAACACCATATATTTT. Translation gives CASSLGDRGGSGNTIYF. The full variable domain, in which reference TRBV13 and TRBJ1-3 provide the parts outside the CDR3, is AAGVIQSPRHLIKEKRETATLKCYPIPRHDTVYWYQQGPGQDPQFLISFYEKMQSDKGSIPDRFSAQQFSDYHSELNMSSLELGDSALYFCASSLGDRGGSGNTIYFGEGSWLTVV.

In DNA form, the CDR3 reads TGTGCTAGTGGTTTGGTACTATCCAGCGGCCATTACAATGAGCAGTTCTTC. Translation: CASGLVLSSGHYNEQFF. V and J are TRBV12-5 and TRBJ2-1, with D possibly being TRBD2 (5 bases). The CDR3 contains 17 residues. In germline, CDR1 is LGHNT, CDR2 FRNRAP. Between the trimmed V and J ends, which lost 0 bases and 4 bases, there was a span of 16 bases.

J is TRBJ1-5 and V is TRBV7-8; TRBD1 might be the D (5 bases). Trimming shortened V by 1 base and J by 7 bases, and 14 bases separated the two germline ends. Germline loops: CDR1 SGHVS, CDR2 FQNEAQ. CDR3 size: 15 residues. The CDR3 DNA sequence: TGTGCCAGCAGCTTAGAGAGTCAGGGTCGGCAGCCCCAGCATTTT. Its translation: CASSLESQGRQPQHF.

The chain employs TRBV5-1 and TRBJ1-2; D is uncertain. V dropped 2 bases and J dropped 3 bases, with 8 bases sitting between them. The V gene's germline CDR1 is SGHRS and CDR2 YFSETQ. This CDR3 spans 13 amino acids. The CDR3 is CASSFNRDYGYTF. In nucleotides, the CDR3 is TGCGCCAGCAGCTTTAACCGAGACTATGGCTACACCTTC.

The chain employs TRBV4-2 and TRBJ2-2; 8 bases agree with TRBD2. V lost 0 bases and J lost 6; bases outside the gene matches: 12. Germline V CDR1 and CDR2: LGHNA, YNFKEQ. The CDR3 sequence is 18 residues long. The CDR3 DNA is TGTGCCAGCAGCCAAGAGAGCCCCTCCGGGACTAGATCCGGGGAGCTGTTTTTT. This codes for CASSQESPSGTRSGELFF.

V gene TRBV2 combines with J gene TRBJ2-7; 7 nucleotides align to TRBD1. V lost 7 bases and J lost 5; bases outside the gene matches: 2. Per the germline V gene, CDR1 is SNHLY and CDR2 is FYNNEI. The length of the CDR3 is 11 residues. The CDR3 bases are TGTGCCAGCAAGGGGGCTGACGAGCAGTACTTC. Its protein is CASKGADEQYF.

The rearrangement links TRBV5-4 to TRBJ2-6; TRBD1 matches at 9 bases. The CDR3 extends over 16 amino acids. CDR1 is SGHNT and CDR2 is YYREEE in the germline V gene (reference sequence). V trimming: 4 bases; J trimming: 0 bases; junction bases outside the gene matches: 2. The CDR3 bases are TGTGCCAGCAGCCCGGGACAGGGCTCTGGGGCCAACGTCCTGACTTTC. Its translation is CASSPGQGSGANVLTF.

V and J are TRBV7-2 and TRBJ2-5; TRBD1 matches 11 bases. Near its end, the DNA agrees better with TRBJ2-7, so the J call may be wrong. Germline V gene data show CDR1 as SGHTA and CDR2 as FQGNSA. The CDR3 extends over 15 amino acids. DNA of the CDR3: TGTGCCAGCAGCTTGGGACAGGGGGGAAATTACGAGCAGTACTTC. Translated, it gives CASSLGQGGNYEQYF.

There are a few counts of this clone. The V and J genes are TRBV10-3 and TRBJ2-3, with TRBD2 matching 12 bases. Per the germline V gene, CDR1 is ENHRY and CDR2 is SYGVKD. This CDR3 has 17 amino acids. The J segment lost 2 bases and the V segment lost 1 base, leaving 4 bases of the junction unmatched. CDR3 region: CAISEYGLAGITDTQYF. CDR3 DNA: TGTGCCATCAGTGAGTATGGACTAGCGGGAATCACAGATACGCAGTATTTT.

The CDR3 DNA reads TGTGCCAGCAGCTCGGACAGGGGGGATGAGAAAACCGGGGAGCTGTTTTTT. It translates to CASSSDRGDEKTGELFF. This sequence joins TRBV9 and TRBJ2-2; 10 bases are a match to TRBD1. Per the germline V gene, CDR1 is SGDLS and CDR2 is YYNGEE. Trimming removed 4 bases from V and 5 bases from J; junction bases left unmatched: 11. This CDR3 is 17 amino acids long.

CDR3 sequence reads: CASSQESRTGLAFF. The CDR3 DNA reads as TGCGCCAGCAGCCAAGAATCACGGACAGGGTTAGCTTTCTTT. The chain employs TRBV4-3 and TRBJ1-1; 8 nucleotides line up with TRBD1. Trimming removed 0 bases from V and 10 bases from J; junction bases left unmatched: 7. Germline CDR1 LGHNA, CDR2 YSLEER. This CDR3 has 14 amino acids.

As for this clone: The junction and the germline gene differ at one end; a read error may be behind it. In nucleotides, the CDR3 is TGTTCCAGCAGCTTAAGTCTGAGGGGACTTGAGACCCAGTACTTC. Encoded protein: CSSSLSLRGLETQYF. This chain connects TRBV7-9 to TRBJ2-5; tentatively, D is TRBD2 (6 bases). CDR3 length: 15 amino acids. The germline CDR1 and CDR2 sequences are SEHNR and FQNEAQ (reference sequence).

CDR3 sequence: CASTLNPGQPDEQFF. CDR3 nucleotide sequence: TGTGCCAGCACCCTCAACCCCGGACAGCCGGATGAGCAGTTCTTC. V gene TRBV16 combines with J gene TRBJ2-1; TRBD1 is a possible D gene (6 bases). Germline CDR1 reads KGHSY; CDR2 reads FQNENV. The CDR3 runs to 15 residues. The germline V and J ends were trimmed by 7 bases and 8 bases, with 21 bases remaining between them.

This clone was observed a handful of times. J is TRBJ2-3 and V is TRBV27; D is uncertain. CDR3 length: 15 amino acids. Germline V gives CDR1 MNHEY, CDR2 SMNVEV (reference sequence). V dropped 10 bases and J dropped 3 bases, with 20 bases sitting between them. CDR3 sequence: CATLRGVGGTDTQYF. The CDR3 DNA is TGTGCCACCTTGCGCGGTGTAGGCGGAACAGATACGCAGTATTTT.

As to this clone: The junction departs from germline at one end; a sequencing error may be responsible. Other DNA sequences in the same sample also yield this CDR3. The chain has TRBV9 and TRBJ2-6; 13 nucleotides agree with TRBD2. The CDR3 sequence is 18 residues long. CDR1 and CDR2 from the germline V gene are SGDLS and YYNGEE. CDR3 bases: TGTGCCAGCAGCTTCGGACTAGCGGGAGTGGCCGGGGCCAACGTCCTAACTTTC. Its translation: CASSFGLAGVAGANVLTF.

The rearrangement joins TRBV7-9 to TRBJ1-1; no clear D gene. V lost 1 base and J lost 8, with 11 bases in between. This CDR3 region has 13 residues. The germline CDR1 and CDR2 sequences are SEHNR and FQNEAQ (reference sequence). The CDR3 region has the DNA TGTGCCAGCAGCTTAGATGGTCAGGAAGAAGCTTTCTTT. It specifies CASSLDGQEEAFF.

This CDR3 reads CASKDRGLYTEAFF. CDR3 nucleotide sequence: TGTGCCAGTAAGGACAGGGGGCTGTACACTGAAGCTTTCTTT. The rearrangement joins TRBV28 to TRBJ1-1; 11 bases are shared with TRBD1. The CDR3 extends over 14 amino acids. Unmatched junction bases numbered 6, after V lost 9 bases and J lost 3 bases. The V gene's germline CDR1 is MDHEN and CDR2 SYDVKM.

The chain is built from TRBV6-5 and TRBJ2-3, with D tentatively TRBD2 (5 bases). V lost 0 bases to trimming and J lost 2 bases, with 9 bases between them. CDR1 and CDR2 (germline): MNHEY, SVGAGI. The CDR3 covers 15 residues. The CDR3 coding sequence is TGTGCCAGCAGTTACTCGAGGGCGTTCACAGATACGCAGTATTTT. It encodes CASSYSRAFTDTQYF.

The chain links TRBV4-1 to TRBJ2-7; 9 positions match TRBD2. Germline trimming cut 3 bases from V and 4 bases from J; bases unmatched to any gene: 4. This CDR3 spans 14 amino acids. Germline-derived CDR1 and CDR2 are MGHRA and YSYEKL. CDR3 loop: CASSQREGLYEQYF. The CDR3 region has the DNA TGCGCCAGCAGCCAGCGGGAGGGCCTTTACGAGCAGTACTTC.

This clone was recorded once. The CDR3 spells CASTNSGSRNEQFF. The CDR3 nucleotides read TGTGCCAGCACAAATAGCGGGAGTAGAAATGAGCAGTTCTTC. V gene TRBV6-1 combines with J gene TRBJ2-1; TRBD2 matches at 9 bases. Germline V lookup: CDR1 MNHNS, CDR2 SASEGT. The ends lost 7 bases at V and 7 bases at J; junction bases unmatched: 8. The CDR3 runs to 14 residues.

This sequence joins TRBV9 and TRBJ2-2; unclear D gene. This CDR3 spans 13 amino acids. Trimming took off 1 base at V and 6 bases at J, with 7 bases between the two ends. CDR1 SGDLS and CDR2 YYNGEE come from the germline V gene. The CDR3 spells CASSVSRAGELFF. CDR3 nucleotide sequence: TGTGCCAGCAGCGTATCCCGGGCCGGGGAGCTGTTTTTT. The full variable domain, completed using reference TRBV9 and TRBJ2-2, is DSGVTQTPKHLITATGQRVTLRCSPRSGDLSVYWYQQSLDQGLQFLIQYYNGEERAKGNILERFSAQQFPDLHSELNLSSLELGDSALYFCASSVSRAGELFFGEGSRLTVL.

The V and J genes are TRBV5-5 and TRBJ1-1; TRBD1 agrees at 9 bases. In germline, CDR1 is SGHKS, CDR2 YYEKEE (reference sequence). Trimming cost V 2 bases and J 4 bases; bases outside gene matches: 12. CDR3 size: 17 residues. This CDR3 reads CASSLSTGGSRSTEAFF. CDR3 sequence (DNA): TGTGCCAGCAGCTTAAGTACAGGGGGCAGTAGGAGCACTGAAGCTTTCTTT.

This chain links TRBV7-2 with TRBJ2-7, with TRBD1 matching over 8 bases. This CDR3 contains 14 residues. Trimming took 4 bases from V and 4 from J; bases not matched to a gene: 6. The germline CDR1 and CDR2 sequences are SGHTA and FQGNSA. CDR3 amino acids: CASSSGQAVYEQYF. CDR3 nucleotide sequence: TGTGCCAGCAGCTCGGGACAGGCAGTTTACGAGCAGTACTTC.

In its sample, this clone was seen once. The chain links TRBV5-1 to TRBJ2-3; 8 bases match TRBD1. This CDR3 has 14 amino acids. V was pared by 3 bases and J by 1 base, with 1 base of the junction left unmatched. The germline V gene encodes CDR1 SGHRS and CDR2 YFSETQ. CDR3 region: CASSSDRGTDTQYF. The CDR3 coding sequence is TGCGCCAGCAGCTCGGACAGGGGCACAGATACGCAGTATTTT.

The CDR3 loop reads CASSVGARAGYEQYF. CDR3 DNA: TGTGCCAGCAGCGTAGGGGCTAGGGCGGGTTACGAGCAGTACTTC. The rearrangement links TRBV9 to TRBJ2-7, with a possible D match to TRBD2 (5 bases). Deletions cut 0 bases from V and 4 bases from J, with 14 bases between. CDR1 and CDR2 from the germline V gene are SGDLS and YYNGEE. The CDR3 has 15 amino acids. Using reference TRBV9 and TRBJ2-7 for the parts outside the CDR3, the full variable domain is DSGVTQTPKHLITATGQRVTLRCSPRSGDLSVYWYQQSLDQGLQFLIQYYNGEERAKGNILERFSAQQFPDLHSELNLSSLELGDSALYFCASSVGARAGYEQYFGPGTRLTVT.

V usage is TRBV5-5 and J usage is TRBJ2-1, with D perhaps TRBD2 (6 bases). The CDR3 has 18 residues. The ends were cut back, 2 bases at V and 0 bases at J, with 18 bases in the middle. CDR1 SGHKS and CDR2 YYEKEE come from the germline V gene (reference sequence). The CDR3, as DNA: TGTGCCAGCAGCTTCTCGAGCGGGCTTGTAAGCTCCTACAATGAGCAGTTCTTC. Protein product: CASSFSSGLVSSYNEQFF.